This passage covers 30 T cell receptor beta chains from one sample sequenced in a study of blood T cell dynamics during melanoma immunotherapy. The time point was: week 3, after first cycle of checkpoint inhibitor. Method: immunoSEQ multiplex PCR; TCRdb's copy keeps in-frame clones and lacks some. The table has thousands of clones, approximately 85% seen once; the top ten hold 0.85% to 1.2%. Sequenced here: blood, sampled from a patient treated with checkpoint blockade. The receptors were sampled from a human donor with melanoma.

The J gene is TRBJ1-2, the V gene TRBV11-2; no firm D call. The CDR3 extends over 12 amino acids. Per germline, CDR1 SGHAT and CDR2 FQNNGV. The V end lost 2 bases, the J end lost 8 bases, and 9 bases lay between the germline ends. CDR3 residues: CASSLRSEGYTF. CDR3 nucleotides: TGTGCCAGCAGCTTAAGGTCCGAGGGCTACACCTTC.

The chain carries TRBV5-8 and TRBJ2-7, with D maybe TRBD1 (6 bases). The CDR3 extends over 13 amino acids. The germline CDR1 and CDR2 sequences are SGHTS and YDEGEE. The V and J ends lost 2 bases and 5 bases respectively, with 11 bases between them. The CDR3 loop reads CASSFSGADEQYF. For the CDR3, the DNA is TGTGCCAGCAGCTTTTCAGGGGCGGACGAGCAGTACTTC. Complete variable domain (other parts from reference TRBV5-8 and TRBJ2-7): EAGVTQSPTHLIKTRGQQATLRCSPISGHTSVYWYQQALGLGLQFLLWYDEGEERNRGNFPPRFSGRQFPNYSSELNVNALELEDSALYLCASSFSGADEQYFGPGTRLTVT.

The sample holds a few counts of this clone. The chain joins TRBV4-1 to TRBJ2-7; 11 positions agree with TRBD1. The CDR3 extends over 16 amino acids. J lost 0 bases, V lost 1 base, and 2 bases had no gene match. Germline assignment: CDR1 MGHRA and CDR2 YSYEKL. The CDR3 here is CASSQGTGGRSYEQYF. CDR3 sequence (DNA): TGCGCCAGCAGCCAAGGGACAGGGGGCCGCTCCTACGAGCAGTACTTC.

The chain combines TRBV6-5 with TRBJ2-2, with D uncertain. CDR1 MNHEY and CDR2 SVGAGI come from the germline V gene. The CDR3 extends over 15 amino acids. V lost 5 bases, J lost 5 bases, and 15 bases lay in between. In DNA form, the CDR3 reads TGTGCCAGCAGTCCCCGTGTCCGCTTGACCGGGGAGCTGTTTTTT. This gives the protein CASSPRVRLTGELFF.

The chain uses TRBV6-1 and TRBJ1-5; D may be TRBD1 (6 bases). V was pared by 0 bases and J by 3 bases, with 15 bases between. Germline loops: CDR1 MNHNS, CDR2 SASEGT. This CDR3 spans 17 amino acids. The CDR3 DNA reads as TGTGCCAGCAGTGAAGCGATCGGCGGGGGCTTCAATCAGCCCCAGCATTTT. Protein: CASSEAIGGGFNQPQHF.

This chain links TRBV30 with TRBJ2-1, with 7 bases fitting TRBD1. CDR1 is GTSNPN, CDR2 SVGIG, per germline (reference sequence). The CDR3 consists of 14 residues. Unmatched junction bases numbered 4, after V lost 4 bases and J lost 1 base. The DNA of the CDR3 is TGTGCCTGGATAGGGACAGTTTCCTACAATGAGCAGTTCTTC. It codes for CAWIGTVSYNEQFF.

The chain has TRBV7-2 and TRBJ1-1; TRBD1 is a possible D gene (5 bases). Trimming pared 5 bases from V and 11 bases from J, leaving 15 bases between. This CDR3 is built from 12 residues. CDR1 and CDR2 from the germline V gene are SGHTA and FQGNSA. CDR3 nucleotide sequence: TGTGCCAGCAGCCTGAGACAGAGAGTTGCTTTCTTT. It yields the protein CASSLRQRVAFF.

The chain uses TRBV6-6 and TRBJ1-6, with D uncertain. V lost 5 bases to trimming and J lost 6 bases, with 11 bases between them. The CDR3 contains 14 residues. Germline-derived CDR1 and CDR2 are MNHNY and SVGAGI (reference sequence). DNA for the CDR3: TGTGCCAGCAGTGAGGGCTTGGCTAATTCACCCCTCCACTTT. Translating gives CASSEGLANSPLHF.

The V gene is TRBV2, the J gene TRBJ2-5; a possible D gene is TRBD1 (6 bases). The CDR3 has 16 amino acids. V dropped 4 bases and J dropped 3 bases, with 18 bases sitting between them. Per germline, CDR1 SNHLY and CDR2 FYNNEI. The CDR3 sequence is CASSGGDGQFEETQYF. The CDR3, as DNA: TGTGCCAGCAGTGGGGGCGATGGACAGTTTGAAGAGACCCAGTACTTC.

The chain couples TRBV5-4 to TRBJ1-2; D not resolved. Germline V lookup: CDR1 SGHNT, CDR2 YYREEE (reference sequence). The V end was cut by 0 bases, the J end by 4 bases, with 16 bases between. CDR3 size: 16 residues. The CDR3 nucleotides are TGTGCCAGCAGCTTGGACCCGGAGCCCATCCCCTATGGCTACACCTTC. It translates to CASSLDPEPIPYGYTF.

The V call is TRBV13, the J call TRBJ1-3; TRBD1 agrees at 7 bases. V lost 5 bases to trimming and J lost 0 bases; unmatched junction nucleotides: 4. This CDR3 has 15 amino acids. The germline V gene has CDR1 PRHDT and CDR2 FYEKMQ (reference sequence). CDR3 residues: CASSPGTASGNTIYF. The CDR3 DNA follows: TGTGCCAGCAGCCCCGGGACAGCCTCTGGAAACACCATATATTTT.

The rearrangement joins TRBV6-6 to TRBJ2-5, with TRBD1 identical over 7 bases. Germline CDR1 is MNHNY and CDR2 is SVGAGI (reference sequence). The CDR3 loop spans 15 amino acids. J was trimmed by 3 bases and V by 4 bases; bases with no gene match: 8. CDR3 nucleotides: TGTGCCAGCAGTTTCCTAGGGACAGTAAAAGAGACCCAGTACTTC. Its translation is CASSFLGTVKETQYF.

This chain links TRBV7-3 with TRBJ2-3, with D unclear. The CDR3 sequence is 13 residues long. Trimming removed 3 bases at V and 4 bases at J, with 8 bases between. Germline V lookup: CDR1 SGHTA, CDR2 FQGTGA. The CDR3 loop reads CASSFNVADTQYF. The CDR3 nucleotides read TGTGCCAGCAGCTTCAACGTAGCAGATACGCAGTATTTT. The full variable domain, with the rest looked up from reference TRBV7-3 and TRBJ2-3, is GAGVSQTPSNKVTEKGKYVELRCDPISGHTALYWYRQSLGQGPEFLIYFQGTGAADDSGLPNDRFFAVRPEGSVSTLKIQRTERGDSAVYLCASSFNVADTQYFGPGTRLTVL.

This chain links TRBV6-1 with TRBJ2-5, with D perhaps matching TRBD2 (6 bases). Germline V gene sequence: CDR1 MNHNS, CDR2 SASEGT. The CDR3 runs to 13 residues. V lost 10 bases to trimming and J lost 1 base, with 13 bases between them. DNA of the CDR3: TGTGCCACCGGTCGGGGGACCCAAGAGACCCAGTACTTC. Amino acid sequence: CATGRGTQETQYF.

The chain employs TRBV7-2 and TRBJ2-2, with D hard to call. The CDR3 totals 15 residues. The V gene lost 5 bases and the J gene lost 6 bases, with 16 bases spanning the gap. CDR1 and CDR2 from the germline V gene are SGHTA and FQGNSA. The CDR3 region has the DNA TGTGCCAGCAGCCGCTCGGGCCTCGGCGCCGGGGAGCTGTTTTTT. It codes for CASSRSGLGAGELFF. The full variable domain, rest sourced from reference TRBV7-2 and TRBJ2-2, is GAGVSQSPSNKVTEKGKDVELRCDPISGHTALYWYRQSLGQGLEFLIYFQGNSAPDKSGLPSDRFSAERTGGSVSTLTIQRTQQEDSAVYLCASSRSGLGAGELFFGEGSRLTVL.

The rearrangement uses TRBV10-3 and TRBJ2-3; 12 bases are shared with TRBD2. Germline loops: CDR1 ENHRY, CDR2 SYGVKD. The J segment lost 5 bases and the V segment lost 6 bases, leaving 9 bases of the junction unmatched. This CDR3 is 16 amino acids long. As DNA, the CDR3 is TGTGCCATCAGATCCACTAGCGGGGGGCCGGGAGATACGCAGTATTTT. It codes for CAIRSTSGGPGDTQYF.

The genes are TRBV5-6 and TRBJ2-3; D not resolved. Germline CDR1 reads SGHDT; CDR2 reads YYEEEE. V lost 3 bases to trimming and J lost 5 bases, with 10 bases between them. CDR3 length equals 13 residues. The CDR3 protein is CASSWGLGDTQYF. The CDR3 DNA reads as TGTGCCAGCAGCTGGGGATTGGGAGATACGCAGTATTTT.

This chain uses TRBV10-3 with TRBJ2-1; D is uncertain. CDR1 and CDR2 (germline): ENHRY, SYGVKD. This CDR3 has 15 residues. The germline V and J ends were trimmed by 4 bases and 1 base, with 11 bases remaining between them. The CDR3 bases are TGTGCCATCAGTGTAGACCCTCAGTCCTACAATGAGCAGTTCTTC. As protein: CAISVDPQSYNEQFF.

The J gene is TRBJ1-1, the V gene TRBV4-2; TRBD1 might be the D (6 bases). This CDR3 contains 14 residues. Germline CDR1 and CDR2: LGHNA and YNFKEQ. The ends were cut back, 0 bases at V and 3 bases at J, with 8 bases in the middle. The DNA of the CDR3 is TGTGCCAGCAGCCAAGATTCAGGGGACACTGAAGCTTTCTTT. Residues: CASSQDSGDTEAFF.

The chain combines TRBV4-3 with TRBJ2-7; the match to TRBD2 covers 9 bases. This CDR3 has 15 residues. V lost 2 bases and J lost 3; bases outside the gene matches: 5. Germline CDR1 and CDR2: LGHNA and YSLEER. The CDR3 nucleotides read TGCGCCAGCAGCCAAAATAGCGGGGGCCTCTACGAGCAGTACTTC. It is translated as CASSQNSGGLYEQYF.

This clone occurred a few times. The gene calls are TRBV13 and TRBJ1-3, with TRBD1 as a possible D gene (6 bases). V was cut by 4 bases and J by 1 base, with 8 bases left in between. CDR1 is PRHDT and CDR2 is FYEKMQ in the germline V gene (reference sequence). The CDR3 consists of 14 residues. As DNA, the CDR3 is TGTGCCAGCAGCTCTGACAGGTCTGGAAACACCATATATTTT. Protein: CASSSDRSGNTIYF.

The chain combines TRBV5-4 with TRBJ1-1, with D possibly being TRBD1 (5 bases). This CDR3 region has 18 residues. Between the trimmed V and J ends, which lost 3 bases and 2 bases, there was a span of 23 bases. CDR1 is SGHNT, CDR2 YYREEE, per germline (reference sequence). CDR3 bases: TGTGCCAGCAGCTGGGTTTTTATGGTTGGACAACATAACACTGAAGCTTTCTTT. Translating it yields CASSWVFMVGQHNTEAFF.

This rearrangement joins TRBV27 to TRBJ1-1; a weak D match, TRBD1 (5 bases). Trimming took 5 bases from V and 2 from J, leaving 12 bases between them. The germline V gene has CDR1 MNHEY and CDR2 SMNVEV (reference sequence). CDR3 length: 14 amino acids. CDR3: CASSQAGLNTEAFF. CDR3 coding DNA: TGTGCCAGCAGTCAGGCAGGGCTCAACACTGAAGCTTTCTTT.

This clone was observed once. The V gene is TRBV4-1, the J gene TRBJ2-3, with no clear D. CDR1 is MGHRA and CDR2 is YSYEKL in the germline V gene. V lost 6 bases and J 7 bases, leaving 14 bases between the germline ends. The CDR3 totals 13 residues. The CDR3 region is CASSPRNHNTQYF. Here the CDR3 DNA reads TGCGCCAGCAGTCCGAGAAACCACAATACGCAGTATTTT.

This clone came up once. CDR3 in amino acids: CASGQAPSSYEQYF. The CDR3 DNA follows: TGTGCCAGTGGTCAGGCTCCGAGCTCCTACGAGCAGTACTTC. The V gene is TRBV19, the J gene TRBJ2-7; D call uncertain. The CDR3 spans 14 residues. Per germline, CDR1 LNHDA and CDR2 SQIVND (reference sequence). V was shortened by 8 bases and J by 0 bases, with 14 bases between the two germline ends.

The chain joins TRBV6-1 to TRBJ2-1; D remains ambiguous. V shed 2 bases and J shed 2 bases, with 4 bases lying between them. Germline V gene data show CDR1 as MNHNS and CDR2 as SASEGT. The CDR3 spans 13 residues. CDR3 coding DNA: TGTGCCAGCAGTGAAAGCCCCTACAATGAGCAGTTCTTC. This translates into CASSESPYNEQFF.

The gene calls are TRBV7-8 and TRBJ2-7, with D tentatively TRBD1 or TRBD2 (5 bases each). This CDR3 spans 13 amino acids. V was shortened by 5 bases and J by 5 bases, with 13 bases between the two germline ends. The V gene's germline CDR1 is SGHVS and CDR2 FQNEAQ. Here the CDR3 DNA reads TGTGCCAGCAGCCCCCCGAGGGGTGACGAGCAGTACTTC. Translation: CASSPPRGDEQYF.

J is TRBJ1-2 and V is TRBV4-1; no clear D gene. The CDR3 runs 14 residues. V dropped 0 bases and J dropped 3 bases, with 8 bases sitting between them. Germline V gives CDR1 MGHRA, CDR2 YSYEKL. The CDR3 region has the DNA TGCGCCAGCAGCCAAGATCGTGAGGACTATGGCTACACCTTC. Amino acids: CASSQDREDYGYTF.

J is TRBJ2-1 and V is TRBV6-5; TRBD2 agrees at 10 bases. The CDR3 has 14 amino acids. Germline CDR1 and CDR2: MNHEY and SVGAGI. In nucleotides, the CDR3 is TGTGACCGCCGGCGAGCGGGGGGGCCCAATGAGCAGTTCTTC. Protein product: CDRRRAGGPNEQFF.

The gene calls are TRBV29-1 and TRBJ1-5; D might be TRBD1 (5 bases). Germline V gene sequence: CDR1 SQVTM, CDR2 ANQGSEA. This CDR3 has 14 amino acids. V was clipped by 1 base and J by 4 bases, with 11 bases between them. Here the CDR3 reads CSVEGGTGNQPQHF. For the CDR3, the DNA is TGCAGCGTTGAAGGAGGGACGGGGAATCAGCCCCAGCATTTT.